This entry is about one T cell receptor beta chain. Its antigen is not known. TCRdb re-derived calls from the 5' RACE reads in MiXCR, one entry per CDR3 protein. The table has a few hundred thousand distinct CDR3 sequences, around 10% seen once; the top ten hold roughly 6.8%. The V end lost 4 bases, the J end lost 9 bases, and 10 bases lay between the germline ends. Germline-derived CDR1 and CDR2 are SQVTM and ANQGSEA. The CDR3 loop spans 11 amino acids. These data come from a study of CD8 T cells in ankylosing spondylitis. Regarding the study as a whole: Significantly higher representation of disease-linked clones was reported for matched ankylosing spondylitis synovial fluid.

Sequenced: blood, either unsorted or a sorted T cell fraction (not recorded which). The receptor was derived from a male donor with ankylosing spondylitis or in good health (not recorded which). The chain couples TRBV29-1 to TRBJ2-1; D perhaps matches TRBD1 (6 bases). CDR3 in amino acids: CSVGQASEQFF. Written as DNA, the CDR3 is TGCAGCGTTGGACAGGCCAGTGAGCAGTTCTTC.